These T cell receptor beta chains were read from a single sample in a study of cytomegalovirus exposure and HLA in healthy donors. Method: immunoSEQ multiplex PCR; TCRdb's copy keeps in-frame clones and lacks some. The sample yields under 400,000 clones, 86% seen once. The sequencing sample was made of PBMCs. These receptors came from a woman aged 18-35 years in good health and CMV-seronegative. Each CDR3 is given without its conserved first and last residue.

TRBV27	ASSSMGHTEAF
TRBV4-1	ASSQVGARADTQY
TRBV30	AGTSGSHRADTQY
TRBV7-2	ASSLRLNYGYT
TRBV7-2	ASSPPPLADYTDTQY
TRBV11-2	ASSPRPGGALDTQY
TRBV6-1	ASSGGGVEQY
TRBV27	ASSLNGQGELYEQY
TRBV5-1	ASSLSGQNSYEQY
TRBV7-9	ASSLPGMNTEAF
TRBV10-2	ASSEGGATSYEQY
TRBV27	ASSSSGRGPNTDTQY
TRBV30	AWSEGAGSEKLF
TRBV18	ASSADRDYGYT
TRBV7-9	AVRQGNLDTQY
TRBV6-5	ASSYSSGARETQY
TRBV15	ATSRDGTGSYEQY
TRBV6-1	ASSPGQEAYNEQF
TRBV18	ASSPNDRPTNEKLF
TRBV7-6	ASSLGRRNTGELF
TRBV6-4	ASSGGEEADTQY
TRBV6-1	ASSEEGSGGYQLEQY
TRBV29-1	SVDRQGSSYEQY
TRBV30	AWSKLAGADTQY
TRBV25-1	ASSVQNTIY
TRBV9	ASSVAGTHNYGYT
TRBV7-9	ASSPKRSPYEQY
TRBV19	ASRIGTGEGNEQF
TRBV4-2	ASSPAQGPSNQPQH
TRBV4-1	ASSQGTRTPSPLNTEAF
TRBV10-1	ASSAGTGGWNTEAF
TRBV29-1	SVYTLTSGRRDEQF
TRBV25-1	ASSGDRESGEQY
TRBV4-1	ASSHRRGSTDTQY
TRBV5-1	ASSLATGSSGNTIY
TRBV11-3	ASSPSEVAETQY
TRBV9	ASSADSGKDEQY